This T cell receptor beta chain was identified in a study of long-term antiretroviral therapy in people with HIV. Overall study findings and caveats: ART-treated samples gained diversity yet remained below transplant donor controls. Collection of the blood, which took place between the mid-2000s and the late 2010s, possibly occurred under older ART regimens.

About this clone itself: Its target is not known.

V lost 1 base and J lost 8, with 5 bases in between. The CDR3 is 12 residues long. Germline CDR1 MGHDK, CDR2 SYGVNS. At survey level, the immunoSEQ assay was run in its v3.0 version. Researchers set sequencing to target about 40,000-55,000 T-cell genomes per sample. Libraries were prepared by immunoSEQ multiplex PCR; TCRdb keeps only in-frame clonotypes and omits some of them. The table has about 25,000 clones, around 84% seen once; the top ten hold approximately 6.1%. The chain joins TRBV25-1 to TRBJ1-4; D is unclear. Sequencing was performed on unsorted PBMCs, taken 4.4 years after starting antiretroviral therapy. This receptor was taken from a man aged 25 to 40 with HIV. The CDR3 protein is CASSELEEKLFF. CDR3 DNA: TGTGCCAGCAGTGAATTGGAGGAAAAACTGTTTTTT.